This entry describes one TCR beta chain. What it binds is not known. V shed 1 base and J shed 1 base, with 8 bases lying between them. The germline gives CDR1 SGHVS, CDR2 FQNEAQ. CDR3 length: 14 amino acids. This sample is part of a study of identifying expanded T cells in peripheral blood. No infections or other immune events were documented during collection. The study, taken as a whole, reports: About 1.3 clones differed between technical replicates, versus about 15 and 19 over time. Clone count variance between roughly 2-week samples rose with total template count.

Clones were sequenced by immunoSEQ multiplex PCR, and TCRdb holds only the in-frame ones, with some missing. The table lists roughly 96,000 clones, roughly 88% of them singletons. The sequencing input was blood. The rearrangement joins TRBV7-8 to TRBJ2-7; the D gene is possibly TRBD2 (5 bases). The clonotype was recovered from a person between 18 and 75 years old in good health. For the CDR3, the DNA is TGTGCCAGCAGCTTAGGGACTCGTTCCTACGAGCAGTACTTC. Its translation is CASSLGTRSYEQYF.